The 10 T cell receptor beta chains reported below all come from one sample, sequenced in a study of cytomegalovirus exposure and HLA in healthy donors. The PCR employed 60 Vbeta primers together with 13 Jbeta primers. Sequenced by immunoSEQ multiplex PCR; TCRdb stores in-frame clones only, minus some. The sample lists about 170,000 clones, 80% occurring once. The sample comprised PBMCs. Every receptor here comes from a male donor in good health and CMV-seronegative.

V is TRBV19 and J is TRBJ2-5, with 7 bases aligning to TRBD2. J was trimmed by 0 bases and V by 3 bases; bases with no gene match: 4. CDR1 and CDR2 (germline): LNHDA, SQIVND (reference sequence). The CDR3 totals 15 residues. The CDR3 DNA sequence: TGTGCCAGTAGTATCCGCGGGGGATACCAAGAGACCCAGTACTTC. It yields the protein CASSIRGGYQETQYF.

This clone was observed a few times. V and J are TRBV5-1 and TRBJ1-2; D is perhaps TRBD1 (5 bases). The V end was cut by 4 bases, the J end by 3 bases, with 13 bases between. The germline V gene has CDR1 SGHRS and CDR2 YFSETQ. There are 14 residues in the CDR3. The CDR3 here is CASSLGGRYYGYTF. Here the CDR3 DNA reads TGCGCCAGCAGCCTCGGGGGTAGATACTATGGCTACACCTTC.

About this clone itself: At the DNA level, this CDR3 is encoded by other sequences in the same sample as well. V is TRBV10-3 and J is TRBJ1-3, with TRBD1 matching over 7 bases. The CDR3 is 17 amino acids. Trimming took 10 bases from V and 0 from J; bases not matched to a gene: 15. The germline V gene encodes CDR1 ENHRY and CDR2 SYGVKD. The CDR3 reads CATRDRGHRDSGNTIYF. The DNA for the CDR3 is TGTGCCACCAGGGACAGAGGACATCGCGACTCTGGAAACACCATATATTTT.

The chain recombines TRBV13 with TRBJ1-2; D remains unclear. Trimming pared 2 bases from V and 6 bases from J, leaving 7 bases between. Germline CDR1 is PRHDT and CDR2 is FYEKMQ (reference sequence). The CDR3 runs 12 residues. CDR3 coding DNA: TGTGCCAGCAGCTTACTGGCGGATGGCTACACCTTC. Translating gives CASSLLADGYTF. The full variable domain, its missing parts supplied by reference TRBV13 and TRBJ1-2, is AAGVIQSPRHLIKEKRETATLKCYPIPRHDTVYWYQQGPGQDPQFLISFYEKMQSDKGSIPDRFSAQQFSDYHSELNMSSLELGDSALYFCASSLLADGYTFGSGTRLTVV.

The DNA of the CDR3 is TGTGCCTGGAGTGTACCAGGGCAGCAGGGTTATAATTCACCCCTCCACTTT. As protein: CAWSVPGQQGYNSPLHF. The chain links TRBV30 to TRBJ1-6, with a weak D call TRBD1 (5 bases). The length of the CDR3 is 17 residues. V lost 0 bases to trimming and J lost 4 bases, with 16 bases between them. Germline V gives CDR1 GTSNPN, CDR2 SVGIG (reference sequence).

The J gene is TRBJ1-2, the V gene TRBV5-4; 10 bases agree with TRBD1. Per germline, CDR1 SGHNT and CDR2 YYREEE (reference sequence). The V gene end was trimmed by 2 bases and the J gene end by 7 bases; junction bases not matched to a gene: 8. The CDR3 totals 15 residues. In DNA, the CDR3 is TGTGCCAGCAGCTTAGGGACAGGGGCCCCTCGTGGCTACACCTTC. This encodes CASSLGTGAPRGYTF. Looking up the rest from reference TRBV5-4 and TRBJ1-2 gives the full variable domain: ETGVTQSPTHLIKTRGQQVTLRCSSQSGHNTVSWYQQALGQGPQFIFQYYREEENGRGNFPPRFSGLQFPNYSSELNVNALELDDSALYLCASSLGTGAPRGYTFGSGTRLTVV.

This clone was seen only a few times. The chain joins TRBV5-5 to TRBJ2-7; either TRBD1 or TRBD2 may fit D (5 bases each). The germline V gene has CDR1 SGHKS and CDR2 YYEKEE (reference sequence). V was shortened by 4 bases and J by 1 base, with 15 bases between the two germline ends. CDR3 length: 15 amino acids. The CDR3 region has the DNA TGTGCCAGCAGCCTGGGACGGAGGAGTTCCTACGAGCAGTACTTC. Translation: CASSLGRRSSYEQYF.

The genes are TRBV6-5 and TRBJ2-2; tentative D call: TRBD2 (5 bases). In germline, CDR1 is MNHEY, CDR2 SVGAGI. The germline V and J ends were trimmed by 4 bases and 5 bases, with 11 bases remaining between them. The CDR3 is made up of 14 amino acids. CDR3 residues: CASSSIGNTGELFF. DNA of the CDR3: TGTGCCAGCAGTTCCATCGGGAATACCGGGGAGCTGTTTTTT.

V gene TRBV18 combines with J gene TRBJ1-2; possible D gene TRBD1, 5 bases. Trimming stripped 1 base from V and 3 bases from J, with 15 bases between. Per germline, CDR1 KGHSH and CDR2 LQKENI. The CDR3 length is 16 residues. The CDR3 DNA reads as TGTGCCAGCTCACCACTCCCCCGGGGGGGGGACTATGGCTACACCTTC. It translates to CASSPLPRGGDYGYTF. The entire variable domain, with the rest obtained from reference TRBV18 and TRBJ1-2, is as follows: NAGVMQNPRHLVRRRGQEARLRCSPMKGHSHVYWYRQLPEEGLKFMVYLQKENIIDESGMPKERFSAEFPKEGPSILRIQQVVRGDSAAYFCASSPLPRGGDYGYTFGSGTRLTVV.

This rearrangement joins TRBV6-5 to TRBJ1-5, with 7 bases fitting TRBD1. The CDR3 runs 13 residues. The germline V gene has CDR1 MNHEY and CDR2 SVGAGI. J gave up 7 bases and V 4 bases, and 4 bases lay outside the gene matches. The CDR3 sequence is CASSSRTGQPQHF. The CDR3 DNA follows: TGTGCCAGCAGTTCCCGGACAGGACAGCCCCAGCATTTT.